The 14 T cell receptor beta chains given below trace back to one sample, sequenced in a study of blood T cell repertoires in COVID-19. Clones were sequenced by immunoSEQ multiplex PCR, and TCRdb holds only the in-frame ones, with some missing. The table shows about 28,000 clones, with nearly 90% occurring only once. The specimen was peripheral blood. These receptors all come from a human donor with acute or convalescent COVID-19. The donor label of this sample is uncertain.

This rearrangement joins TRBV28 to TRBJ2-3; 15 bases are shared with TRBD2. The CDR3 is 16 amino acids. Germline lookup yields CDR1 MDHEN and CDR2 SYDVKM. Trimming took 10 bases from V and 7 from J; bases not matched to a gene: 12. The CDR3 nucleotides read TGTGCCACCAATGGACTAGCGGGAGGGATCGGATATACGCAGTATTTT. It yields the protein CATNGLAGGIGYTQYF.

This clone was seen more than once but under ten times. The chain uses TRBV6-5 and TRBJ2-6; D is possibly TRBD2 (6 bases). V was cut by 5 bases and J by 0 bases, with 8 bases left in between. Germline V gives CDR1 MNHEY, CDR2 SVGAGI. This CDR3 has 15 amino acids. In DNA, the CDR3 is TGTGCCAGCAGTAGGCGGGACTCTGGGGCCAACGTCCTGACTTTC. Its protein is CASSRRDSGANVLTF.

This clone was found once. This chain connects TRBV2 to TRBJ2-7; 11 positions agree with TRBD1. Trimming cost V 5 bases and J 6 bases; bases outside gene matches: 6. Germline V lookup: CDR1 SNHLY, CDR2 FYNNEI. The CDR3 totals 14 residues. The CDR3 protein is CASSSGTGGFEQYF. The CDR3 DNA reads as TGTGCCAGCAGTTCCGGGACAGGGGGTTTCGAGCAGTACTTC.

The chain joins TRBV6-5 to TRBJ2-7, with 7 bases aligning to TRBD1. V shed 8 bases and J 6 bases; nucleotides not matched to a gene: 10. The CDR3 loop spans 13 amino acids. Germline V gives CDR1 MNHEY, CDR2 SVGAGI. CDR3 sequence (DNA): TGTGCCAGCGAGGGGGCAATTTTAGGCGAGCAGTACTTC. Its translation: CASEGAILGEQYF.

This chain's CDR3 is CASKTSGTSFNTQYF. The CDR3 nucleotides read TGCGCCAGCAAGACCTCCGGGACTAGCTTTAATACGCAGTATTTT. The chain is built from TRBV10-2 and TRBJ2-3; 9 bases are a match to TRBD2. The germline gives CDR1 WSHSY, CDR2 SAAADI. The CDR3 is 15 residues long. V lost 7 bases and J lost 7; bases outside the gene matches: 12.

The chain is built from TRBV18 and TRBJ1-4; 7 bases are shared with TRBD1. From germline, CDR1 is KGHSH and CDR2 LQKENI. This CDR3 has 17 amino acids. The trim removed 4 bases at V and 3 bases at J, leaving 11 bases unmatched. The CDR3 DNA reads TGTGCCAGCTCACTTAACTCAGGGGGAAAATCTAATGAAAAACTGTTTTTT. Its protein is CASSLNSGGKSNEKLFF.

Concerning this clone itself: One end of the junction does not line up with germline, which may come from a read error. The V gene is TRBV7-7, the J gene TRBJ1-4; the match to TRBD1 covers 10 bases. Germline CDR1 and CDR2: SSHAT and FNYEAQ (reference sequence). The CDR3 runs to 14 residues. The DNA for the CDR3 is TGTGCTAGCAGCCGGGGACAGGGGTCGGGAAAACTGTTTTTT. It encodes CASSRGQGSGKLFF.

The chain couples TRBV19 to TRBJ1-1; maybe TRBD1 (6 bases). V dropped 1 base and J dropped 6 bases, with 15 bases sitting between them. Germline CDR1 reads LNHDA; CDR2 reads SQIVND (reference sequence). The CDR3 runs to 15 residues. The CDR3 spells CASSIVGRGRPEAFF. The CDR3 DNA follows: TGTGCCAGTAGTATAGTGGGCAGGGGCAGGCCTGAAGCTTTCTTT.

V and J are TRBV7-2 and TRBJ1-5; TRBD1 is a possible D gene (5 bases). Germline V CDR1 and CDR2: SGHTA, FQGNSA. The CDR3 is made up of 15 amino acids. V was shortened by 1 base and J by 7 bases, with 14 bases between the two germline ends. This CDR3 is CASSLEAQGSQPQHF. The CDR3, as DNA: TGTGCCAGCAGCTTAGAGGCCCAGGGCAGCCAGCCCCAGCATTTT. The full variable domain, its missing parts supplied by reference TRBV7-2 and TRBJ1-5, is GAGVSQSPSNKVTEKGKDVELRCDPISGHTALYWYRQSLGQGLEFLIYFQGNSAPDKSGLPSDRFSAERTGGSVSTLTIQRTQQEDSAVYLCASSLEAQGSQPQHFGDGTRLSIL.

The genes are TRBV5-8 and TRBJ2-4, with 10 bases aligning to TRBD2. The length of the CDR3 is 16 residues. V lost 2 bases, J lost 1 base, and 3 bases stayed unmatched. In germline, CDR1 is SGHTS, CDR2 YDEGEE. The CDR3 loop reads CASSFSGRVAKNIQYF. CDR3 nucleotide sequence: TGTGCCAGCAGCTTCAGCGGGAGGGTTGCCAAAAACATTCAGTACTTC.

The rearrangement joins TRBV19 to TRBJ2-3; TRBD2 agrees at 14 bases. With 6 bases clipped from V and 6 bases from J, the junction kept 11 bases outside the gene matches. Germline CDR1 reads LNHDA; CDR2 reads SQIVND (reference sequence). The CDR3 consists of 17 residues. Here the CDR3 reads CASRDQIGTSGSDTQYF. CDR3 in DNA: TGTGCCAGTAGAGACCAAATAGGGACTAGCGGGAGTGATACGCAGTATTTT. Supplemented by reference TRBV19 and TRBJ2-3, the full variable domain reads DGGITQSPKYLFRKEGQNVTLSCEQNLNHDAMYWYRQDPGQGLRLIYYSQIVNDFQKGDIAEGYSVSREKKESFPLTVTSAQKNPTAFYLCASRDQIGTSGSDTQYFGPGTRLTVL.

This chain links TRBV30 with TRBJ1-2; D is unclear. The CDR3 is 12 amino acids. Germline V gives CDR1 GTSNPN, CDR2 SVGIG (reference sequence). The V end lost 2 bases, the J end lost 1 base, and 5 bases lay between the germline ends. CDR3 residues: CAWSISNYGYTF. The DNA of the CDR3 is TGTGCCTGGAGTATCAGTAACTATGGCTACACCTTC.

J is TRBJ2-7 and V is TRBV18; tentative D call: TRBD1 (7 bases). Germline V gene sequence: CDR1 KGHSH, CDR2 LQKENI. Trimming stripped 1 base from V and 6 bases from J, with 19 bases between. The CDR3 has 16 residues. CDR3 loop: CASSPRQGEVAVEQYF. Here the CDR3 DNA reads TGTGCCAGCTCACCACGACAGGGTGAAGTAGCGGTCGAGCAGTACTTC.

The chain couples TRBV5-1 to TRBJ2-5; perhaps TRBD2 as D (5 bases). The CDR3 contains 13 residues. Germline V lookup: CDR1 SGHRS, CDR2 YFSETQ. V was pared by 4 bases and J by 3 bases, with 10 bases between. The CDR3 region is CASSLGLEETQYF. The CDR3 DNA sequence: TGCGCCAGCAGCCTCGGACTGGAAGAGACCCAGTACTTC.